A single sample gave rise to the 20 T cell receptor beta chains below, sequenced in a study of T cell changes during pregnancy in multiple sclerosis. This table comes from immunoSEQ multiplex PCR, and its TCRdb copy is limited to in-frame clones, with some not included. The data hold around 50,000 clones, with 85% to 95% observed a single time. The starting material was CD4+ T cells from peripheral blood mononuclear cells, obtained after pregnancy. The receptors come from a female donor in good health, enrolled as a control in a pregnancy study.

J is TRBJ1-6 and V is TRBV6-1; no reliable D call. Trimming removed 7 bases at V and 6 bases at J, with 16 bases between. CDR1 is MNHNS, CDR2 SASEGT, per germline. The CDR3 runs 15 residues. CDR3 DNA sequence: TGTGCCAGCACCCCCTGGTCTGAGTTTAATTCACCCCTCCACTTT. Its protein product is CASTPWSEFNSPLHF.

CDR3 sequence (DNA): TGTGCCAGCAGCGAGGACAGGGGAAACACCATATATTTT. It specifies CASSEDRGNTIYF. The rearrangement uses TRBV5-4 and TRBJ1-3, with 7 bases aligning to TRBD1. The CDR3 is 13 amino acids. V lost 4 bases and J lost 4; bases outside the gene matches: 2. In germline, CDR1 is SGHNT, CDR2 YYREEE (reference sequence).

The DNA of the CDR3 is TGTGCCAGCAGCTTAGGAGGCCCACTAGCGGGAGTTGGTGAGCAGTTCTTC. This translates into CASSLGGPLAGVGEQFF. This chain connects TRBV7-8 to TRBJ2-1, with 11 bases lining up with TRBD2. The CDR3 sequence is 17 residues long. V lost 1 base to trimming and J lost 9 bases; unmatched junction nucleotides: 11. Per the germline V gene, CDR1 is SGHVS and CDR2 is FQNEAQ.

The genes are TRBV25-1 and TRBJ1-4; TRBD1 might be the D (5 bases). CDR3 length: 17 amino acids. The germline gives CDR1 MGHDK, CDR2 SYGVNS. Trimming took off 5 bases at V and 4 bases at J, with 20 bases between the two ends. The CDR3 nucleotides are TGTGCCAGCAGTCCTACCGGTGTTGGGGGGGTTAATGAAAAACTGTTTTTT. It specifies CASSPTGVGGVNEKLFF. Using reference TRBV25-1 and TRBJ1-4 for the parts outside the CDR3, the full variable domain is EADIYQTPRYLVIGTGKKITLECSQTMGHDKMYWYQQDPGMELHLIHYSYGVNSTEKGDLSSESTVSRIRTEHFPLTLESARPSHTSQYLCASSPTGVGGVNEKLFFGSGTQLSVL.

J is TRBJ1-2 and V is TRBV6-1; D gene uncertain. This CDR3 is 15 amino acids long. The V gene's germline CDR1 is MNHNS and CDR2 SASEGT. V was pared by 3 bases and J by 7 bases, with 18 bases between. The CDR3 reads CASSDPRELLTGYTF. CDR3 nucleotide sequence: TGTGCCAGCAGTGACCCTCGTGAGTTATTAACTGGCTACACCTTC.

The V call is TRBV5-1, the J call TRBJ2-5; D is possibly TRBD2 (6 bases). Trimming left V 5 bases short and J 5 bases short, with 22 bases between. This CDR3 region has 16 residues. Germline V gene sequence: CDR1 SGHRS, CDR2 YFSETQ. CDR3 in amino acids: CASRAGTRSWEETQYF. In DNA, the CDR3 is TGCGCCAGCAGGGCCGGGACTCGATCATGGGAGGAGACCCAGTACTTC.

This rearrangement joins TRBV11-3 to TRBJ2-1; D not resolved. The V gene lost 0 bases and the J gene lost 1 base, with 19 bases spanning the gap. The germline CDR1 and CDR2 sequences are SGHNT and YENEEA. This CDR3 spans 19 amino acids. The CDR3 DNA follows: TGTGCCAGCAGCTTAGATCAAGGTGGTAGTACGAGGTCCTACAATGAGCAGTTCTTC. It is translated as CASSLDQGGSTRSYNEQFF.

This clone was recorded once. The chain has TRBV13 and TRBJ2-5; 8 bases align to TRBD2. V dropped 2 bases and J dropped 4; count of bases not matched to a gene: 6. The CDR3 extends over 15 amino acids. Germline CDR1 PRHDT, CDR2 FYEKMQ (reference sequence). This CDR3 is CASSLSGAGGETQYF. The CDR3 coding sequence is TGTGCCAGCAGCTTAAGCGGTGCGGGGGGAGAGACCCAGTACTTC.

This chain connects TRBV30 to TRBJ1-5; no clear D. This CDR3 contains 13 residues. The V end lost 0 bases, the J end lost 4 bases, and 7 bases lay between the germline ends. Per germline, CDR1 GTSNPN and CDR2 SVGIG (reference sequence). The CDR3 coding sequence is TGTGCCTGGAGTGTCCTAGAAAATCAGCCCCAGCATTTT. It is translated as CAWSVLENQPQHF.

This sequence joins TRBV11-2 and TRBJ1-6; D uncertain. The CDR3 is made up of 15 amino acids. Germline CDR1 reads SGHAT; CDR2 reads FQNNGV. Trimming removed 2 bases from V and 3 bases from J, with 8 bases in between. The CDR3 region is CASSLKEYYNSPLHF. CDR3 bases: TGTGCCAGCAGCTTAAAGGAGTACTATAATTCACCCCTCCACTTT.

The chain uses TRBV7-6 and TRBJ2-1; tentatively, D is TRBD2 (5 bases). Per the germline V gene, CDR1 is SGHVS and CDR2 is FNYEAQ. The CDR3 sequence is 15 residues long. The V and J ends lost 5 bases and 2 bases respectively, with 13 bases between them. The CDR3 is CASSNGLPTYNEQFF. The DNA of the CDR3 is TGTGCCAGCAGCAATGGACTTCCGACCTACAATGAGCAGTTCTTC.

The sample holds a few counts of this clone. This sequence joins TRBV11-2 and TRBJ2-7, with a weak D call TRBD1 (5 bases). CDR1 and CDR2 (germline): SGHAT, FQNNGV. Trimming shortened V by 0 bases and J by 5 bases, and 8 bases separated the two germline ends. CDR3 length: 13 amino acids. The CDR3 region is CASSLDPRDEQYF. The DNA of the CDR3 is TGTGCCAGCAGCTTAGATCCCAGGGACGAGCAGTACTTC. Full variable domain (missing parts from reference TRBV11-2 and TRBJ2-7): EAGVAQSPRYKIIEKRQSVAFWCNPISGHATLYWYQQILGQGPKLLIQFQNNGVVDDSQLPKDRFSAERLKGVDSTLKIQPAKLEDSAVYLCASSLDPRDEQYFGPGTRLTVT.

The V gene is TRBV6-5, the J gene TRBJ2-7; 8 nucleotides match TRBD2. V was clipped by 0 bases and J by 5 bases; unmatched bases: 6. This CDR3 is 15 amino acids long. Germline V gene sequence: CDR1 MNHEY, CDR2 SVGAGI. CDR3 DNA sequence: TGTGCCAGCAGTTACTCCGGGACTAGTGTCCACGAGCAGTACTTC. This encodes CASSYSGTSVHEQYF.

Only a few counts were recorded for this clone. J is TRBJ1-1 and V is TRBV4-2; 7 positions match TRBD1. The CDR3 has 13 residues. The V and J ends lost 4 bases and 5 bases, in that order; junction bases with no gene match: 4. Germline V lookup: CDR1 LGHNA, CDR2 YNFKEQ. CDR3 DNA: TGTGCCAGCAGCCCGACGGGACAGACTGAAGCTTTCTTT. Protein: CASSPTGQTEAFF.

This clone showed up just once. Here the CDR3 DNA reads TGTGCCAGCCAGGGACAGGCGAACACTGAAGCTTTCTTT. It yields the protein CASQGQANTEAFF. J is TRBJ1-1 and V is TRBV6-1; 8 positions agree with TRBD1. The CDR3 spans 13 residues. The trim removed 8 bases at V and 1 base at J, leaving 3 bases unmatched. CDR1 and CDR2 (germline): MNHNS, SASEGT.

J is TRBJ2-3 and V is TRBV6-6, with 10 bases identical to TRBD2. The CDR3 contains 15 residues. The junction had 9 bases not matched to a gene; V was cut back by 6 bases and J by 6 bases. CDR1 and CDR2 (germline): MNHNY, SVGAGI (reference sequence). The CDR3 DNA sequence: TGTGCCAGCAGCCGAGCGGGAGGGCCGCCGGATACGCAGTATTTT. Protein sequence: CASSRAGGPPDTQYF.

This clone is medium-sized within its sample. This chain uses TRBV15 with TRBJ2-7; tentatively, D is TRBD1 (5 bases). The CDR3 consists of 14 residues. Trimming took 2 bases from V and 3 from J, leaving 11 bases between them. Per germline, CDR1 LNHNV and CDR2 YYDKDF (reference sequence). CDR3 protein: CATSRQGMDYEQYF. The CDR3 bases are TGTGCCACCAGCAGACAGGGCATGGACTACGAGCAGTACTTC.

This clone was counted between two and nine times. The rearrangement joins TRBV7-3 to TRBJ1-2; maybe TRBD1 (6 bases). Germline V CDR1 and CDR2: SGHTA, FQGTGA. With 8 bases removed from V and 4 bases from J, the gap between germline ends came to 17 bases. The CDR3 sequence is 14 residues long. As DNA, the CDR3 is TGTGCCAGCGGCCCTCGGGACAACATCTATGGCTACACCTTC. Amino acids: CASGPRDNIYGYTF.

The chain links TRBV6-1 to TRBJ1-4, with 9 nucleotides matching TRBD1. The germline V gene encodes CDR1 MNHNS and CDR2 SASEGT. The V gene end was trimmed by 4 bases and the J gene end by 6 bases; junction bases not matched to a gene: 6. The CDR3 is made up of 15 amino acids. The DNA for the CDR3 is TGTGCCAGCAGTGGAGGTGGACAGGGGTATGAAAAACTGTTTTTT. This translates into CASSGGGQGYEKLFF.

The rearrangement links TRBV7-2 to TRBJ1-2, with 8 bases identical to TRBD1. Germline loops: CDR1 SGHTA, CDR2 FQGNSA. Trimming removed 3 bases from V and 4 bases from J; junction bases left unmatched: 7. CDR3 length: 15 amino acids. The CDR3 is CASSLANRGGYGYTF. CDR3 nucleotides: TGTGCCAGCAGCTTGGCTAACAGGGGGGGCTATGGCTACACCTTC.